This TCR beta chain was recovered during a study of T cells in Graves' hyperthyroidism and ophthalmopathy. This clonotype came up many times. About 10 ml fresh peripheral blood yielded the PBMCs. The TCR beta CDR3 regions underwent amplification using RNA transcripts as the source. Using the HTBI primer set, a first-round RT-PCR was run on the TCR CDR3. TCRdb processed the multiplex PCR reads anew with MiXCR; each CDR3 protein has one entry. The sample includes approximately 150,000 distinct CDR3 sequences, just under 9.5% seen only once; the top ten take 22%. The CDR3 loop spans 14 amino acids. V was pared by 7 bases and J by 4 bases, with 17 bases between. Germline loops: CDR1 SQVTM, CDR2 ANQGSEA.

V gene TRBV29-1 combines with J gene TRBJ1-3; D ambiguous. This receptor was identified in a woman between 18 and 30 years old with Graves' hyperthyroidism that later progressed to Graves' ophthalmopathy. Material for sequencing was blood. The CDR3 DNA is TGCAGCGCCGGAGTAGCCGCTGGGGGAAACACCATATATTTT. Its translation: CSAGVAAGGNTIYF.